The 14 T cell receptor beta chains given below trace back to one sample, sequenced in a study of T cells in Graves' hyperthyroidism and ophthalmopathy. RNA transcripts gave rise to amplified TCR beta CDR3 regions. The HTBI primer set drove a first-round RT-PCR of the TCR CDR3. TCRdb re-called the multiplex PCR reads with MiXCR, one entry per CDR3 protein. The table records approximately 300,000 distinct CDR3 sequences, around a fifth of them present only once. The sample was blood. Every receptor here comes from a man aged 50-60 years with Graves' ophthalmopathy.

This clonotype was seen ten or more times. The J gene is TRBJ2-3, the V gene TRBV5-1, with 8 bases that match TRBD1. This CDR3 comprises 13 residues. Germline V gene sequence: CDR1 SGHRS, CDR2 YFSETQ. Trimming cost V 6 bases and J 6 bases; bases outside gene matches: 6. CDR3 region: CASTRTGRDTQYF. In DNA, the CDR3 is TGCGCCAGCACTCGGACAGGGCGGGATACGCAGTATTTT.

The chain uses TRBV10-3 and TRBJ1-1; 9 bases fit TRBD1. Germline-derived CDR1 and CDR2 are ENHRY and SYGVKD. CDR3 length: 15 amino acids. With 0 bases clipped from V and 4 bases from J, the junction kept 3 bases outside the gene matches. The CDR3 reads CAISESGQGTTEAFF. The CDR3 DNA reads TGTGCCATCAGTGAGTCGGGACAGGGTACCACTGAAGCTTTCTTT.

This clonotype was seen a few times. This rearrangement joins TRBV30 to TRBJ2-2; D is perhaps TRBD2 (7 bases). Germline loops: CDR1 GTSNPN, CDR2 SVGIG (reference sequence). The CDR3 is made up of 16 amino acids. V lost 0 bases and J lost 7, with 18 bases in between. CDR3 protein: CAWSVGAGGHVGELFF. For the CDR3, the DNA is TGTGCCTGGAGTGTGGGCGCCGGGGGGCACGTCGGGGAGCTGTTTTTT.

Only a few counts were recorded for this clonotype. V gene TRBV3-1 combines with J gene TRBJ1-5; D is undetermined. CDR1 is LGHDT, CDR2 YNNKEL, per germline (reference sequence). Trimming took off 5 bases at V and 3 bases at J, with 5 bases between the two ends. CDR3 size: 12 residues. CDR3 in DNA: TGTGCCAGCAGCGCTACCAATCAGCCCCAGCATTTT. Translating gives CASSATNQPQHF.

V and J are TRBV7-2 and TRBJ1-3; the match to TRBD1 covers 9 bases. Germline V gene data show CDR1 as SGHTA and CDR2 as FQGNSA. V was clipped by 5 bases and J by 5 bases; unmatched bases: 10. CDR3 length: 16 amino acids. DNA of the CDR3: TGTGCCAGCAGCCTCGCCGGGGGACAGGGACGAAACACCATATATTTT. Its protein product is CASSLAGGQGRNTIYF.

Only a few counts were recorded for this clonotype. The rearrangement uses TRBV28 and TRBJ2-1; either TRBD1 or TRBD2 may fit D (5 bases each). CDR1 is MDHEN and CDR2 is SYDVKM in the germline V gene. Trimming removed 7 bases at V and 8 bases at J, with 15 bases between. The CDR3 consists of 13 residues. This CDR3 is CASIPALGDEQFF. The DNA for the CDR3 is TGTGCCAGCATACCCGCGCTGGGGGATGAGCAGTTCTTC. The full variable domain, rest sourced from reference TRBV28 and TRBJ2-1, is DVKVTQSSRYLVKRTGEKVFLECVQDMDHENMFWYRQDPGLGLRLIYFSYDVKMKEKGDIPEGYSVSREKKERFSLILESASTNQTSMYLCASIPALGDEQFFGPGTRLTVL.

The chain recombines TRBV20-1 with TRBJ2-3; D is possibly TRBD2 (6 bases). CDR3 length: 15 amino acids. Germline V gives CDR1 DFQATT, CDR2 SNEGSKA (reference sequence). Trimming took off 5 bases at V and 0 bases at J, with 15 bases between the two ends. The CDR3 is CSAPYIAESTDTQYF. CDR3 nucleotide sequence: TGCAGTGCTCCCTACATAGCGGAGAGCACAGATACGCAGTATTTT.

V gene TRBV20-1 combines with J gene TRBJ2-1; 9 nucleotides align to TRBD2. Germline CDR1 DFQATT, CDR2 SNEGSKA (reference sequence). CDR3 length: 15 residues. Trimming removed 0 bases from V and 8 bases from J; junction bases left unmatched: 8. Here the CDR3 DNA reads TGCAGTGCTAGAGATTGGGGGACTAGCCCCCATGAGCAGTTCTTC. Translated: CSARDWGTSPHEQFF.

This clonotype has ten or more counts. V and J are TRBV3-1 and TRBJ1-5; D uncertain. The ends were cut back, 0 bases at V and 7 bases at J, with 7 bases in the middle. From germline, CDR1 is LGHDT and CDR2 YNNKEL (reference sequence). CDR3 size: 13 residues. The CDR3 DNA reads as TGTGCCAGCAGCCAAGATATCAGGCAGCCCCAGCATTTT. As protein: CASSQDIRQPQHF.

For the CDR3, the DNA is TGTGCCAGCAGTTTGAGATCGCTAGAAGAGACCCAGTACTTC. It specifies CASSLRSLEETQYF. The V and J genes are TRBV28 and TRBJ2-5; D call uncertain. The CDR3 is 14 residues long. Germline CDR1 is MDHEN and CDR2 is SYDVKM. V lost 3 bases and J lost 3, with 11 bases in between.

This clonotype was seen more than once but under ten times. This chain links TRBV4-1 with TRBJ1-5, with unresolved D. The CDR3 sequence is 14 residues long. Germline CDR1 is MGHRA and CDR2 is YSYEKL. V lost 4 bases to trimming and J lost 3 bases, with 10 bases between them. The CDR3 coding sequence is TGCGCCAGCAGCCGTGGAACCCCCAATCAGCCCCAGCATTTT. Translated: CASSRGTPNQPQHF.

The chain uses TRBV30 and TRBJ1-1; D is uncertain. Germline CDR1 reads GTSNPN; CDR2 reads SVGIG (reference sequence). The CDR3 is 13 amino acids. V was clipped by 0 bases and J by 1 base, with 6 bases between them. The CDR3 region is CAWSVEANTEAFF. Written as DNA, the CDR3 is TGTGCCTGGAGTGTAGAAGCGAACACTGAAGCTTTCTTT.

The chain uses TRBV24-1 and TRBJ2-5; D is possibly TRBD1 (6 bases). CDR3 size: 16 residues. Looked up from germline, CDR1 is KGHDR and CDR2 is SFDVKD. The V and J ends lost 5 bases and 0 bases respectively, with 15 bases between them. CDR3 in DNA: TGTGCCACCAGTGGTGCTGGACAGATGTACCAAGAGACCCAGTACTTC. Amino acid sequence: CATSGAGQMYQETQYF.

This clonotype was seen repeatedly, ten times or more. The V gene is TRBV20-1, the J gene TRBJ1-5; maybe TRBD1 (6 bases). The CDR3 runs 15 residues. CDR1 and CDR2 (germline): DFQATT, SNEGSKA (reference sequence). Trimming cost V 5 bases and J 2 bases, with 16 bases left between them. The CDR3 DNA sequence: TGCAGTGCTCAGCGGCAGGGGTTCGGCAATCAGCCCCAGCATTTT. Protein sequence: CSAQRQGFGNQPQHF.